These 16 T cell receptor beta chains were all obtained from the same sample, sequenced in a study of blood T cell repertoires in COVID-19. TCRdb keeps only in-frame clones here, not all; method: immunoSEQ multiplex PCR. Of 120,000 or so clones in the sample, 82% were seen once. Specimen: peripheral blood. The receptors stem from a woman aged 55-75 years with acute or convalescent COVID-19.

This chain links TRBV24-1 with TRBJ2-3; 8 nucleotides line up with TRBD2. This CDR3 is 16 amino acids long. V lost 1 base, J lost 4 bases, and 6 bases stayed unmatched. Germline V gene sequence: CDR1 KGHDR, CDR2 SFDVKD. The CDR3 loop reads CATSDFGRGGADTQYF. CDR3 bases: TGTGCCACCAGTGATTTCGGGAGGGGGGGTGCAGATACGCAGTATTTT.

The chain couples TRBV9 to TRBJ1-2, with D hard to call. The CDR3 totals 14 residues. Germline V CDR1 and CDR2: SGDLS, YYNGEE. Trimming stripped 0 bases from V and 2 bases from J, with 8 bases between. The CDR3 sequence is CASSVDSPNYGYTF. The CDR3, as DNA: TGTGCCAGCAGCGTAGACAGCCCAAACTATGGCTACACCTTC.

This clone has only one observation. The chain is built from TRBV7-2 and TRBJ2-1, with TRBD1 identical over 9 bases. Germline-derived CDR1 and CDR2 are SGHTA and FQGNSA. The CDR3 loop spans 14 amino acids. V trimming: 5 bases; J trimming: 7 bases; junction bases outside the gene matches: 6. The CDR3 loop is CASSHRDRVNEQFF. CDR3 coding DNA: TGTGCCAGCAGCCACAGGGACAGGGTAAATGAGCAGTTCTTC.

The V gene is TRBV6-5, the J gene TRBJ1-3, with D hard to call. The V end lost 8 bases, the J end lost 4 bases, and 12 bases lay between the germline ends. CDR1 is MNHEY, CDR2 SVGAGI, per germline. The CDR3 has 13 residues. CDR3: CASREGAGNTIYF. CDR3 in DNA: TGTGCCAGCCGAGAGGGAGCCGGAAACACCATATATTTT.

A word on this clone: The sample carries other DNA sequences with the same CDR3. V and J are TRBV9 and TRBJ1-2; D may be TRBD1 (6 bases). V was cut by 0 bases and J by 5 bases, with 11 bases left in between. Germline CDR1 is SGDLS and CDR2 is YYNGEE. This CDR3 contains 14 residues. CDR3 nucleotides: TGTGCCAGCAGCGTAGATCAGGGGACATATGGCTACACCTTC. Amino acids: CASSVDQGTYGYTF.

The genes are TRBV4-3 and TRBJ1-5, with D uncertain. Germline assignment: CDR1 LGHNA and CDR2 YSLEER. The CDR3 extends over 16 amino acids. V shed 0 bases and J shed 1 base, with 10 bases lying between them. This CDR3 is CASSQDKWRSNQPQHF. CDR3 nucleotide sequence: TGCGCCAGCAGCCAAGATAAGTGGAGGAGCAATCAGCCCCAGCATTTT.

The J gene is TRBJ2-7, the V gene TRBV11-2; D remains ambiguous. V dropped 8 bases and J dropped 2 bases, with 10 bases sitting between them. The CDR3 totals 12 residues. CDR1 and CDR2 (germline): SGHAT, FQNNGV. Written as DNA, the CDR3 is TGTGCCAGCCCTTCACAGACCTACGAGCAGTACTTC. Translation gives CASPSQTYEQYF.

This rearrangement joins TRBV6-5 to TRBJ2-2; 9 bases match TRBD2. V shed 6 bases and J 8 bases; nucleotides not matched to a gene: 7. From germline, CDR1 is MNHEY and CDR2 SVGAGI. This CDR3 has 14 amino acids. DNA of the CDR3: TGTGCCAGCAGCCATAATAGCGGGGGTGGGGAGCTGTTTTTT. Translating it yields CASSHNSGGGELFF.

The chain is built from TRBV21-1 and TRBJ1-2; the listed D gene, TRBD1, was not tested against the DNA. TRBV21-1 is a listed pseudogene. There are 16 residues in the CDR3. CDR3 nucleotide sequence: TGTGCCAGCAGCGCAGGTCCCGCCCCTTTTAACTATGGCTACACCTTC. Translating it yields CASSAGPAPFNYGYTF.

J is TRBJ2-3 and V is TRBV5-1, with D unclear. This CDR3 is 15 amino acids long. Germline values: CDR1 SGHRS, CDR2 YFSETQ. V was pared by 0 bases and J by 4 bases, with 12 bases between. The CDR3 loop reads CASSLVASSPDTQYF. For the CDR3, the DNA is TGCGCCAGCAGCTTGGTGGCTAGTTCCCCAGATACGCAGTATTTT.

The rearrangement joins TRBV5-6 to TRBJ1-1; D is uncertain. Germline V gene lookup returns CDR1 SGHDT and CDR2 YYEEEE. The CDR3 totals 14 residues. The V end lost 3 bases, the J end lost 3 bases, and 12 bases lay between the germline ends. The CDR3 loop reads CASSWKAGDTEAFF. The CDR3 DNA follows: TGTGCCAGCAGCTGGAAAGCGGGAGACACTGAAGCTTTCTTT.

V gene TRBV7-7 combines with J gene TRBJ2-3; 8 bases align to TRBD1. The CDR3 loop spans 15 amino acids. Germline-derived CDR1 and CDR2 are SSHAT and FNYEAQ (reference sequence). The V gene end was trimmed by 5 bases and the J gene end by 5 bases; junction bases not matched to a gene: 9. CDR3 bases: TGTGCCAGCAGCCCCTTGAGACAGGGGAAAGATACGCAGTATTTT. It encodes CASSPLRQGKDTQYF.

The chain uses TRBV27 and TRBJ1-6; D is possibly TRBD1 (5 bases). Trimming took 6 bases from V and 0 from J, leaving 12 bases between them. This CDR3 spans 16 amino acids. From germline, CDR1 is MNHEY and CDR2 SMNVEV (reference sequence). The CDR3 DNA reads TGTGCCAGCAGGCAAACAGGCTACTCCTATAATTCACCCCTCCACTTT. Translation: CASRQTGYSYNSPLHF.

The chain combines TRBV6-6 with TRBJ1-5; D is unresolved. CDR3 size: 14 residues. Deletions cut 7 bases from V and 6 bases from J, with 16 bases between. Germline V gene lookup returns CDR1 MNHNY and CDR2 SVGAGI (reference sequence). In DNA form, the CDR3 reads TGTGCCAGCAAATTTGGGGTAAGCGGTCAGCCCCAGCATTTT. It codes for CASKFGVSGQPQHF.

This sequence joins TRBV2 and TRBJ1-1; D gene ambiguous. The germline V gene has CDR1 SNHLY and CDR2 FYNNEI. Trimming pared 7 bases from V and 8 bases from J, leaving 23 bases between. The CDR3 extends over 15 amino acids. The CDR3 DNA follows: TGTGCCAGCACTAGGTTCCCGGGATCGGCTAAAGAAGCTTTCTTT. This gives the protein CASTRFPGSAKEAFF.

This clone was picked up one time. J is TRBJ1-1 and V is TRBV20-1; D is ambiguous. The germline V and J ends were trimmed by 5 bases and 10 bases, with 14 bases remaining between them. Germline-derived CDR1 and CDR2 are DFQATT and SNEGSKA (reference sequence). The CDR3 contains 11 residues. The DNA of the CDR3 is TGCAGTGCTCTAGACCCCCCGGGAGCTTTCTTT. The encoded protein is CSALDPPGAFF.